These 19 T cell receptor beta chains were all obtained from the same sample, sequenced in a study of T cell responses to AZD1222 COVID-19 vaccine. Sequencing used immunoSEQ multiplex PCR; TCRdb keeps in-frame clones, though not all of them. The sample lists approximately 130,000 clones, around 90% occurring once. Sequences were derived from peripheral blood, sampled 28 days after the second AZD1222 dose. Receptors originate from an adult who received the AZD1222 COVID-19 vaccine.

The genes are TRBV5-6 and TRBJ1-5; TRBD1 is a possible D gene (5 bases). CDR1 and CDR2 (germline): SGHDT, YYEEEE. The CDR3 totals 15 residues. Trimming cost V 2 bases and J 3 bases, with 12 bases left between them. The CDR3: CASSFRAADNQPQHF. CDR3 DNA sequence: TGTGCCAGCAGCTTCAGGGCAGCCGACAATCAGCCCCAGCATTTT.

The chain recombines TRBV5-1 with TRBJ2-3, with D possibly TRBD2 on 6 matching bases. The V end was cut by 4 bases, the J end by 4 bases, with 16 bases between. Germline lookup yields CDR1 SGHRS and CDR2 YFSETQ. The CDR3 extends over 15 amino acids. The CDR3 region has the DNA TGCGCCAGCAGCCCGACCGGGACTGCACCAGATACGCAGTATTTT. This translates into CASSPTGTAPDTQYF.

This chain connects TRBV15 to TRBJ2-6; D unresolved. The length of the CDR3 is 15 residues. CDR1 LNHNV and CDR2 YYDKDF come from the germline V gene (reference sequence). Trimming took 0 bases from V and 6 from J, leaving 9 bases between them. This CDR3 is CATSRDRDPANVLTF. DNA of the CDR3: TGTGCCACCAGCAGAGATAGAGACCCGGCCAACGTCCTGACTTTC.

The V gene is TRBV28, the J gene TRBJ1-4; 9 nucleotides align to TRBD1. V was clipped by 6 bases and J by 10 bases; unmatched bases: 6. Germline values: CDR1 MDHEN, CDR2 SYDVKM. There are 13 residues in the CDR3. CDR3 DNA: TGTGCCAGCAGCGGGACAGGGCGGACAAAACTGTTTTTT. Translated, it gives CASSGTGRTKLFF. Full variable domain (remainder filled in from reference TRBV28 and TRBJ1-4): DVKVTQSSRYLVKRTGEKVFLECVQDMDHENMFWYRQDPGLGLRLIYFSYDVKMKEKGDIPEGYSVSREKKERFSLILESASTNQTSMYLCASSGTGRTKLFFGSGTQLSVL.

The chain joins TRBV28 to TRBJ1-1; D is ambiguous. Germline V gene data show CDR1 as MDHEN and CDR2 as SYDVKM. Trimming cost V 7 bases and J 8 bases, with 23 bases left between them. The CDR3 is 15 amino acids. CDR3 protein: CASTPDGPPTFEAFF. The CDR3 DNA is TGTGCCAGCACCCCTGACGGGCCCCCTACTTTCGAAGCTTTCTTT.

This sequence joins TRBV27 and TRBJ1-1, with D unresolved. The germline V and J ends were trimmed by 7 bases and 4 bases, with 13 bases remaining between them. The CDR3 has 13 residues. Germline-derived CDR1 and CDR2 are MNHEY and SMNVEV (reference sequence). The CDR3 DNA reads as TGTGCCAGCATGGGGAACAAAGGCACTGAAGCTTTCTTT. Translated, it gives CASMGNKGTEAFF.

Points on this clone: The same CDR3 also results from other DNA sequences found in this sample. This rearrangement joins TRBV19 to TRBJ1-2; possible D gene TRBD1, 5 bases. V was trimmed by 6 bases and J by 4 bases, leaving 15 bases between them. The CDR3 spans 14 residues. Germline loops: CDR1 LNHDA, CDR2 SQIVND (reference sequence). The CDR3 nucleotides read TGTGCCAGTAGGGGGGGATGGCAGGCCTATGGCTACACCTTC. Translation gives CASRGGWQAYGYTF.

This clone was detected only a few times. The rearrangement uses TRBV18 and TRBJ2-7, with D possibly TRBD1 on 5 matching bases. V gave up 4 bases and J gave up 6 bases, with 10 bases separating them. The CDR3 is made up of 12 amino acids. Germline V gene lookup returns CDR1 KGHSH and CDR2 LQKENI. The CDR3 region is CASSQGKSEQYF. The CDR3 region has the DNA TGTGCCAGCTCACAGGGGAAAAGCGAGCAGTACTTC. Filled out from reference TRBV18 and TRBJ2-7, the complete variable domain reads NAGVMQNPRHLVRRRGQEARLRCSPMKGHSHVYWYRQLPEEGLKFMVYLQKENIIDESGMPKERFSAEFPKEGPSILRIQQVVRGDSAAYFCASSQGKSEQYFGPGTRLTVT.

This chain connects TRBV4-2 to TRBJ1-4; 7 positions match TRBD1. The CDR3 covers 18 residues. The V gene end was trimmed by 5 bases and the J gene end by 8 bases; junction bases not matched to a gene: 20. The V gene's germline CDR1 is LGHNA and CDR2 YNFKEQ. The DNA for the CDR3 is TGTGCCAGCAGCTACAAGTCGGTGGCAGGGGGGAAAGCGGAAAAACTGTTTTTT. Translation: CASSYKSVAGGKAEKLFF.

The table lists this clone with a count of one. Within the sample, other DNA sequences also encode this same CDR3. The chain is built from TRBV2 and TRBJ1-6; D is perhaps TRBD1 (5 bases). Trimming cost V 4 bases and J 7 bases, with 11 bases left between them. The CDR3 is 14 residues long. Germline V CDR1 and CDR2: SNHLY, FYNNEI. CDR3 nucleotide sequence: TGTGCCAGCAGTGTAAGCCAGGGAAATTCACCCCTCCACTTT. This gives the protein CASSVSQGNSPLHF. The whole variable domain, filled in from reference TRBV2 and TRBJ1-6, reads EPEVTQTPSHQVTQMGQEVILRCVPISNHLYFYWYRQILGQKVEFLVSFYNNEISEKSEIFDDQFSVERPDGSNFTLKIRSTKLEDSAMYFCASSVSQGNSPLHFGNGTRLTVT.

The chain links TRBV5-4 to TRBJ1-2, with D possibly TRBD1 on 5 matching bases. V was cut by 4 bases and J by 8 bases, with 12 bases left in between. CDR1 is SGHNT and CDR2 is YYREEE in the germline V gene (reference sequence). The CDR3 has 12 residues. CDR3 region: CASSDRGWGYTF. In DNA form, the CDR3 reads TGTGCCAGCAGCGATCGGGGCTGGGGCTACACCTTC.

The chain combines TRBV6-5 with TRBJ1-4; 9 bases fit TRBD1. CDR3 length equals 13 residues. CDR1 is MNHEY and CDR2 is SVGAGI in the germline V gene. The V segment lost 6 bases and the J segment 7 bases; nucleotides outside the gene matches: 3. The CDR3 DNA follows: TGTGCCAGCAGGCGGGACAGGGTTGAAAAACTGTTTTTT. It translates to CASRRDRVEKLFF.

This rearrangement joins TRBV20-1 to TRBJ2-2; D is undetermined. Germline V CDR1 and CDR2: DFQATT, SNEGSKA (reference sequence). V was cut by 3 bases and J by 1 base, with 9 bases left in between. The length of the CDR3 is 14 residues. CDR3 loop: CSASKGGNTGELFF. CDR3 in DNA: TGCAGTGCTAGTAAGGGTGGGAACACCGGGGAGCTGTTTTTT.

V usage is TRBV6-5 and J usage is TRBJ2-7; D ambiguous. Germline loops: CDR1 MNHEY, CDR2 SVGAGI. This CDR3 has 11 amino acids. The V gene lost 4 bases and the J gene lost 4 bases, with 5 bases spanning the gap. CDR3 bases: TGTGCCAGCAGTTCGGCTTACGAGCAGTACTTC. It yields the protein CASSSAYEQYF.

V is TRBV2 and J is TRBJ1-2; 7 bases align to TRBD1. The trim removed 5 bases at V and 8 bases at J, leaving 8 bases unmatched. This CDR3 is built from 13 residues. CDR1 and CDR2 from the germline V gene are SNHLY and FYNNEI. For the CDR3, the DNA is TGTGCCAGCAGTTACAGGGGATCGGGAGGCTACACCTTC. Protein product: CASSYRGSGGYTF.

The chain employs TRBV4-1 and TRBJ1-1; D gene unclear. This CDR3 has 16 residues. CDR1 MGHRA and CDR2 YSYEKL come from the germline V gene. Between the trimmed V and J ends, which lost 6 bases and 4 bases, there was a span of 21 bases. The CDR3 DNA reads as TGCGCCAGCAGGCAATCACCACAGAGTGTTGGCACTGAAGCTTTCTTT. Its protein product is CASRQSPQSVGTEAFF.

The chain recombines TRBV30 with TRBJ2-7; a possible D gene is TRBD2 (6 bases). CDR1 is GTSNPN, CDR2 SVGIG, per germline (reference sequence). V lost 3 bases, J lost 2 bases, and 14 bases lay in between. CDR3 length equals 14 residues. The DNA of the CDR3 is TGTGCCTGGAGCAGATCAGCGGGTGCCTACGAGCAGTACTTC. This gives the protein CAWSRSAGAYEQYF.

The chain employs TRBV3-1 (or the pseudogene TRBV3-2) and TRBJ1-5; D ambiguous. There are 15 residues in the CDR3. V lost 1 base and J lost 2, with 9 bases in between. The germline CDR1 and CDR2 sequences are LGHDT and YNNKEL (reference sequence). The CDR3 sequence is CASSQGTERNQPQHF. CDR3 sequence (DNA): TGTGCCAGCAGCCAAGGAACAGAACGCAATCAGCCCCAGCATTTT.

The chain couples TRBV28 to TRBJ1-3; D is possibly TRBD1 (5 bases). V lost 7 bases and J lost 1, with 8 bases in between. The CDR3 has 13 residues. Germline V lookup: CDR1 MDHEN, CDR2 SYDVKM. The CDR3 DNA is TGTGCCAGCACTCAGGGTTCTGGAAACACCATATATTTT. Translated, it gives CASTQGSGNTIYF.